The clone carrying this T cell receptor (beta chain) was picked up one time. Antigen specificity is unknown. V was cut by 8 bases and J by 7 bases, with 6 bases left in between. This CDR3 region has 10 residues. Germline CDR1 and CDR2: LNHDA and SQIVND (reference sequence). This record comes from a study of cytomegalovirus exposure and HLA in healthy donors. Study-wide points: An analysis was carried out at a later point. It showed that HLA-associated TCR beta chains were more clonally expanded than equally common non-associated chains.

The PCR was carried out with 60 Vbeta primers and 13 Jbeta primers. The repertoire was sequenced with immunoSEQ multiplex PCR; TCRdb's copy has only in-frame clones and lacks some. The profile shows approximately 150,000 clones, 76% of them singletons. Sequencing input: PBMCs. The receptor was derived from a woman in her thirties or forties in good health and CMV-seronegative. This sequence joins TRBV19 and TRBJ1-5; D unresolved. As DNA, the CDR3 is TGTGCCAGTGGGAGCCAGCCCCAGCATTTT. Its protein product is CASGSQPQHF.